The rows below give T cell receptor beta chains drawn from one sample of a study of blood T cell repertoires in COVID-19. TCRdb's table, derived via immunoSEQ multiplex PCR, lists solely in-frame clones and lacks some. Of around 170,000 clones in the sample, roughly 86% were seen once. The sequenced material came from PBMCs or T cells enriched from blood (not recorded which). The receptors here all came from a woman aged 25 to 39 who had recovered from COVID-19. The CDR3 runs from the conserved cysteine through the conserved F or W. Fields, in order: D gene, clone size, V gene, J gene, CDR3 DNA, CDR3 protein. A D gene is named only where the DNA matches it firmly. Only some rows state a clone size, as once, few, many or a class for expanded clones.

d_call: TRBD1
clone_size: .
v_call: TRBV5-6
j_call: TRBJ2-3
cdr3_nt: TGTGCCAGCAGCACAGATGACAGGGGGCGTTGGGCGCAGTATTTT
cdr3_aa: CASSTDDRGRWAQYF

d_call: TRBD2
clone_size: .
v_call: TRBV6-5
j_call: TRBJ2-1
cdr3_nt: TGTGCCAGCAGATTCTTAGCGGGAGGGCTCAATGAGCAGTTCTTC
cdr3_aa: CASRFLAGGLNEQFF

d_call: TRBD2
clone_size: .
v_call: TRBV6-2/TRBV6-3
j_call: TRBJ2-7
cdr3_nt: TGTGCCAGCAGTTACGGGCTAGCGGGGGAGCAGTACTTC
cdr3_aa: CASSYGLAGEQYF

d_call: TRBD2
clone_size: .
v_call: TRBV4-2
j_call: TRBJ2-7
cdr3_nt: TGTGCCAGCAGCCAAGAGACTAGCGACGAGCAGTACTTC
cdr3_aa: CASSQETSDEQYF

d_call: .
clone_size: .
v_call: TRBV6-1
j_call: TRBJ1-3
cdr3_nt: TGTGCCAGCAGTGACCAGGGAAACACCATATATTTT
cdr3_aa: CASSDQGNTIYF

d_call: .
clone_size: .
v_call: TRBV18
j_call: TRBJ2-5
cdr3_nt: TGTGCCAGCTCACCGGGCGGGGTAGAGACCCAGTACTTC
cdr3_aa: CASSPGGVETQYF

d_call: TRBD1
clone_size: few
v_call: TRBV25-1
j_call: TRBJ2-5
cdr3_nt: TGTGCCAGCAGTGACTCCGGACAGGGGAAAGAGACCCAGTACTTC
cdr3_aa: CASSDSGQGKETQYF

d_call: TRBD2
clone_size: .
v_call: TRBV18
j_call: TRBJ2-7
cdr3_nt: TGTGCCAGCTCACCTCGCCTGGCTAGCGGGGTTTCCTACGAGCAGTACTTC
cdr3_aa: CASSPRLASGVSYEQYF

d_call: TRBD1
clone_size: .
v_call: TRBV10-3
j_call: TRBJ2-5
cdr3_nt: TGTGCCATCAGTGAGTCGACCAGGGGGCGCGGGGAGACCCAGTACTTC
cdr3_aa: CAISESTRGRGETQYF

d_call: TRBD1
clone_size: .
v_call: TRBV2
j_call: TRBJ1-4
cdr3_nt: TGTGCCAGCAGAGTGGACAGGGACGAAAAACTGTTTTTT
cdr3_aa: CASRVDRDEKLFF

d_call: .
clone_size: few
v_call: TRBV5-1
j_call: TRBJ2-7
cdr3_nt: TGCGCCAGCAGCGGAGGACTGGGGACCTACGAGCAGTACTTC
cdr3_aa: CASSGGLGTYEQYF

d_call: TRBD2
clone_size: .
v_call: TRBV2
j_call: TRBJ2-1
cdr3_nt: TGTGCCAGCAGTGAATCTAGCGGGAGGGCCAGTGAGCAGTTCTTC
cdr3_aa: CASSESSGRASEQFF

d_call: .
clone_size: .
v_call: TRBV5-1
j_call: TRBJ2-7
cdr3_nt: TGCGCCAGCCGACCAAACCCAGGGAACTACGAGCAGTACTTC
cdr3_aa: CASRPNPGNYEQYF

d_call: .
clone_size: .
v_call: TRBV2
j_call: TRBJ2-7
cdr3_nt: TGTGCCAGCAGTGAAGCGCTTACAGAATCTTTCTACGAGCAGTACTTC
cdr3_aa: CASSEALTESFYEQYF

d_call: TRBD1
clone_size: .
v_call: TRBV27
j_call: TRBJ1-6
cdr3_nt: TGTGCCAGCAGTTCCTATCGGGACAGCTCCTATAATTCACCCCTCCACTTT
cdr3_aa: CASSSYRDSSYNSPLHF

d_call: .
clone_size: .
v_call: TRBV2
j_call: TRBJ2-5
cdr3_nt: TGTGCCAGCAACGGGGGAGGAGAGCGAGAGACCCAGTACTTC
cdr3_aa: CASNGGGERETQYF

d_call: .
clone_size: once
v_call: TRBV28
j_call: TRBJ1-1
cdr3_nt: TGTGCCAGCAGTCAGACGGACACGAACACTGAAGCTTTCTTT
cdr3_aa: CASSQTDTNTEAFF